This record covers a single TCR beta chain. Profiled with immunoSEQ multiplex PCR; TCRdb holds only in-frame clones, not every one. The sample lists roughly 200,000 clones, 80% to 85% occurring once. The data originate from a study of blood T cell repertoires in COVID-19. Overall study context: Spain, Italy and the United States supplied samples that represented acute and convalescent COVID-19.

This TCR was recovered from a woman between 40 and 55 years old with COVID-19, enrolled during active disease. The sequenced sample was peripheral blood.

Here the CDR3 DNA reads TGTGCCACCAGCAGAGAATTGTTACAGGGTCATCAGCCCCAGCATTTT. Its translation is CATSRELLQGHQPQHF. The chain recombines TRBV15 with TRBJ1-5, with a tentative D call TRBD1 (6 bases). Germline values: CDR1 LNHNV, CDR2 YYDKDF (reference sequence). CDR3 length: 16 amino acids. V dropped 0 bases and J dropped 5 bases, with 14 bases sitting between them. The entire variable domain, with the rest obtained from reference TRBV15 and TRBJ1-5, is as follows: DAMVIQNPRYQVTQFGKPVTLSCSQTLNHNVMYWYQQKSSQAPKLLFHYYDKDFNNEADTPDNFQSRRPNTSFCFLDIRSPGLGDTAMYLCATSRELLQGHQPQHFGDGTRLSIL.